The entry below describes one T cell receptor beta chain. This entry comes from a study of technical replicates of blood from a handful of donors. CDR3 length: 17 amino acids. The germline V gene encodes CDR1 MGHRA and CDR2 YSYEKL. V shed 4 bases and J 2 bases; nucleotides not matched to a gene: 10. The repertoire was sequenced with immunoSEQ multiplex PCR; TCRdb's copy has only in-frame clones and lacks some. The repertoire has 80,000 to 90,000 clones, around 94% of them found once; the top ten carry 0.2% to 0.3%. The chain joins TRBV4-1 to TRBJ2-5; 10 positions agree with TRBD2. This TCR was recovered from a human donor in good health. The specimen was T cells isolated from PBMCs. The CDR3 is CASSPTYRTSGQETQYF. The CDR3 DNA reads TGCGCCAGCAGCCCGACATACCGGACTAGCGGACAAGAGACCCAGTACTTC.